This passage covers 3 T cell receptor beta chains from one sample sequenced in a study of T cell responses to AZD1222 COVID-19 vaccine. Repertoires were generated with immunoSEQ multiplex PCR, while TCRdb's copy carries only in-frame clones and drops some. The sample has over 150,000 clones; 90% are singletons. Sequencing used peripheral blood, obtained on day 0 of AZD1222 vaccination. The receptors here all came from an adult in good health.

The chain links TRBV19 to TRBJ1-3; D might be TRBD1 (5 bases). The CDR3 covers 13 residues. Germline values: CDR1 LNHDA, CDR2 SQIVND (reference sequence). The V end lost 9 bases, the J end lost 2 bases, and 11 bases lay between the germline ends. CDR3 sequence (DNA): TGTGCCAGCCAGGGAATGGCTGGAAACACCATATATTTT. Its translation is CASQGMAGNTIYF.

The chain couples TRBV4-1 to TRBJ2-7; no definite D call. V shed 1 base and J shed 6 bases, with 10 bases lying between them. CDR1 is MGHRA and CDR2 is YSYEKL in the germline V gene. The CDR3 is made up of 13 amino acids. CDR3 nucleotide sequence: TGCGCCAGCAGCCAAGTTCCGCTGGGCGAGCAGTACTTC. Translation: CASSQVPLGEQYF.

CDR3 region: CASSGGQDLNTEAFF. In nucleotides, the CDR3 is TGTGCCAGCAGCGGTGGACAGGATTTGAACACTGAAGCTTTCTTT. V and J are TRBV11-2 and TRBJ1-1; 7 bases agree with TRBD1. This CDR3 is 15 amino acids long. Trimming removed 5 bases from V and 0 bases from J; junction bases left unmatched: 6. Germline lookup yields CDR1 SGHAT and CDR2 FQNNGV. Complete variable domain (other parts from reference TRBV11-2 and TRBJ1-1): EAGVAQSPRYKIIEKRQSVAFWCNPISGHATLYWYQQILGQGPKLLIQFQNNGVVDDSQLPKDRFSAERLKGVDSTLKIQPAKLEDSAVYLCASSGGQDLNTEAFFGQGTRLTVV.